These 15 T cell receptor beta chains came from one sample sequenced in a study of shared clonotypes between healthy human individuals. Data came from immunoSEQ multiplex PCR; TCRdb stores just in-frame clones and leaves some out. The table shows over a million clones, with approximately 80% occurring only once. Source material: memory CD4+ T cells from PBMCs. Subset reported: CD45RA-negative fraction. Every receptor here comes from a man between 18 and 35 years old in good health. Some clones in this sample may be carry-over from other donors' samples.

This chain joins TRBV6-1 and TRBJ1-6; 9 positions match TRBD1. This CDR3 region has 12 residues. Germline values: CDR1 MNHNS, CDR2 SASEGT. The CDR3 sequence: CAGGQGSSPLHF. The CDR3 DNA reads TGTGCTGGAGGACAGGGGAGCTCACCCCTCCACTTT.

The chain joins TRBV7-2 to TRBJ2-3, with 9 positions matching TRBD1. J was trimmed by 7 bases and V by 0 bases; bases with no gene match: 8. CDR1 is SGHTA, CDR2 FQGNSA, per germline. The CDR3 totals 16 residues. CDR3: CASSLATDRGLNTQYF. Here the CDR3 DNA reads TGTGCCAGCAGCTTAGCGACGGACAGGGGTTTAAATACGCAGTATTTT.

This chain joins TRBV6-1 and TRBJ2-7, with 8 nucleotides matching TRBD2. In germline, CDR1 is MNHNS, CDR2 SASEGT. The CDR3 sequence is 14 residues long. Losses at the gene ends were 7 bases for V and 0 bases for J; bases not matched to a gene: 5. The CDR3 DNA reads as TGTGCCAGCACCCGCAGCGGGGGCTCCTACGAGCAGTACTTC. Protein: CASTRSGGSYEQYF.

The J gene is TRBJ2-7, the V gene TRBV7-8; D gene ambiguous. V was cut by 0 bases and J by 6 bases, with 15 bases left in between. The CDR3 is 15 residues long. Germline CDR1 is SGHVS and CDR2 is FQNEAQ. The CDR3 DNA reads as TGTGCCAGCAGCTTAGCGTCAGGTCAGTTTCGCGAGCAGTACTTC. Amino acid sequence: CASSLASGQFREQYF.

The V gene is TRBV6-6, the J gene TRBJ2-2; D possibly corresponds to TRBD2 (6 bases). Germline-derived CDR1 and CDR2 are MNHNY and SVGAGI (reference sequence). The CDR3 spans 15 residues. With 6 bases removed from V and 3 bases from J, the gap between germline ends came to 14 bases. The CDR3 loop is CASRLPGDYTGELFF. DNA of the CDR3: TGTGCCAGCAGGCTGCCGGGGGATTACACCGGGGAGCTGTTTTTT.

The V gene is TRBV27, the J gene TRBJ1-5; D perhaps matches TRBD1 (5 bases). This CDR3 comprises 15 residues. Germline lookup yields CDR1 MNHEY and CDR2 SMNVEV (reference sequence). V was pared by 6 bases and J by 3 bases, with 15 bases between. The DNA of the CDR3 is TGTGCCAGCAGGCCCTGGGGGGGAGTCAATCAGCCCCAGCATTTT. It is translated as CASRPWGGVNQPQHF.

This rearrangement joins TRBV18 to TRBJ2-5; no firm D call. The germline V gene encodes CDR1 KGHSH and CDR2 LQKENI. V lost 3 bases to trimming and J lost 9 bases, with 23 bases between them. This CDR3 contains 16 residues. The CDR3 DNA is TGTGCCAGCTCACCTGTACGCCTTGGACGGGTAACGGCCCAGTACTTC. Translated: CASSPVRLGRVTAQYF.

The chain couples TRBV27 to TRBJ1-4; D is uncertain. The CDR3 runs 13 residues. CDR1 MNHEY and CDR2 SMNVEV come from the germline V gene (reference sequence). Between the trimmed V and J ends, which lost 5 bases and 12 bases, there was a span of 16 bases. In DNA, the CDR3 is TGTGCCAGCAGTCCAAGGCCTACCTCGGAACTGTTTTTT. Amino acid sequence: CASSPRPTSELFF.

This clone was picked up one time. This chain links TRBV9 with TRBJ1-4; D is unclear. CDR3 length: 15 amino acids. The germline V gene has CDR1 SGDLS and CDR2 YYNGEE. V shed 0 bases and J shed 4 bases, with 10 bases lying between them. The CDR3 DNA reads as TGTGCCAGCAGCGTAGGTGGTAAGGGTAATGAAAAACTGTTTTTT. Amino acids: CASSVGGKGNEKLFF. Supplemented by reference TRBV9 and TRBJ1-4, the full variable domain reads DSGVTQTPKHLITATGQRVTLRCSPRSGDLSVYWYQQSLDQGLQFLIQYYNGEERAKGNILERFSAQQFPDLHSELNLSSLELGDSALYFCASSVGGKGNEKLFFGSGTQLSVL.

Only a few counts were recorded for this clone. V usage is TRBV4-3 and J usage is TRBJ2-5; D ambiguous. CDR1 and CDR2 (germline): LGHNA, YSLEER. The V gene lost 2 bases and the J gene lost 2 bases, with 9 bases spanning the gap. CDR3 length equals 14 residues. CDR3 coding DNA: TGCGCCAGCAGCCAATTTACAACACAAGAGACCCAGTACTTC. This encodes CASSQFTTQETQYF.

V gene TRBV5-4 combines with J gene TRBJ1-2; 7 bases are a match to TRBD1. The ends lost 0 bases at V and 7 bases at J; junction bases unmatched: 6. The length of the CDR3 is 14 residues. The V gene's germline CDR1 is SGHNT and CDR2 YYREEE (reference sequence). CDR3 loop: CASSLDAGGGGYTF. CDR3 nucleotides: TGTGCCAGCAGCTTGGATGCAGGGGGTGGTGGCTACACCTTC.

The chain links TRBV5-1 to TRBJ2-1; TRBD2 matches at 16 bases. The CDR3 totals 18 residues. Germline CDR1 reads SGHRS; CDR2 reads YFSETQ. V shed 4 bases, J shed 6 bases, and the junction held 10 bases outside the gene matches. This CDR3 is CASSMGLAGGSGVNEQFF. DNA of the CDR3: TGCGCCAGCAGCATGGGACTAGCGGGAGGGTCGGGGGTCAATGAGCAGTTCTTC.

The rearrangement uses TRBV7-9 and TRBJ1-1; TRBD1 aligns across 8 bases. The germline gives CDR1 SEHNR, CDR2 FQNEAQ (reference sequence). Losses at the gene ends were 1 base for V and 3 bases for J; bases not matched to a gene: 7. The CDR3 length is 16 residues. The CDR3 loop is CASSLGPGGLDTEAFF. DNA of the CDR3: TGTGCCAGCAGCTTAGGGCCAGGGGGCTTGGACACTGAAGCTTTCTTT.

The rearrangement links TRBV7-2 to TRBJ2-5, with TRBD1 matching 7 bases. The ends lost 5 bases at V and 5 bases at J; junction bases unmatched: 11. The V gene's germline CDR1 is SGHTA and CDR2 FQGNSA. CDR3 length equals 15 residues. Written as DNA, the CDR3 is TGTGCCAGCAGCCCACGAAGGGGGCCAAGGGAGACCCAGTACTTC. Its translation: CASSPRRGPRETQYF.

The gene calls are TRBV5-1 and TRBJ2-7; a possible D gene is TRBD2 (5 bases). CDR3 size: 13 residues. The V gene lost 2 bases and the J gene lost 12 bases, with 18 bases spanning the gap. Germline CDR1 is SGHRS and CDR2 is YFSETQ. The CDR3 loop is CASSFDGDFGGYF. Here the CDR3 DNA reads TGCGCCAGCAGCTTCGACGGAGACTTTGGAGGGTACTTC.